Shown below are 22 T cell receptor beta chains from a single sample sequenced in a study of shared clonotypes between healthy human individuals. Data came from immunoSEQ multiplex PCR; TCRdb stores just in-frame clones and leaves some out. The sample consists of 2,500,000 or so clones, around 94% of them appearing once. The source material was naive CD4+ T cells sorted from blood. Subset defined: CD45RA+ positively selected. The source is a man younger than 30 in good health.

About this clone itself: The junction departs from germline at one end; a sequencing error may be responsible. The rearrangement joins TRBV7-7 to TRBJ2-1; TRBD2 agrees at 14 bases. Germline loops: CDR1 SSHAT, CDR2 FNYEAQ (reference sequence). The CDR3 runs to 17 residues. The CDR3 spells CASSLGGLAGVIDEQFF. CDR3 nucleotide sequence: TGTGCTAGCAGCTTAGGGGGACTAGCGGGAGTTATCGATGAGCAGTTCTTC.

The rearrangement joins TRBV10-3 to TRBJ2-7, with a weak D call TRBD1 (6 bases). V gave up 11 bases and J gave up 6 bases, with 20 bases separating them. Germline values: CDR1 ENHRY, CDR2 SYGVKD. The CDR3 extends over 13 amino acids. The CDR3 here is CAELTGKVCEQYF. In DNA, the CDR3 is TGTGCCGAACTTACAGGGAAAGTGTGCGAGCAGTACTTC.

This clone was seen a single time. Other DNA sequences within the sample encode an identical CDR3. Here the CDR3 DNA reads TGTGCCAGCAGCGTAGACAGCTTCTATGGCTACACCTTC. Its translation: CASSVDSFYGYTF. This chain connects TRBV9 to TRBJ1-2; unclear D gene. Trimming removed 0 bases from V and 4 bases from J, with 7 bases in between. The CDR3 runs 13 residues. Per the germline V gene, CDR1 is SGDLS and CDR2 is YYNGEE.

The CDR3 sequence: CASSLIGADTQYF. The CDR3 DNA reads TGTGCCAGCAGCTTAATTGGGGCAGATACGCAGTATTTT. The chain recombines TRBV7-2 with TRBJ2-3; no clear D. This CDR3 region has 13 residues. The germline V and J ends were trimmed by 2 bases and 4 bases, with 7 bases remaining between them. The germline V gene has CDR1 SGHTA and CDR2 FQGNSA.

The chain employs TRBV6-5 and TRBJ2-7, with D hard to call. Trimming pared 3 bases from V and 1 base from J, leaving 13 bases between. Germline CDR1 is MNHEY and CDR2 is SVGAGI. The CDR3 totals 15 residues. This CDR3 is CASSYTRVASYEQYF. The DNA for the CDR3 is TGTGCCAGCAGTTATACAAGGGTTGCATCCTACGAGCAGTACTTC.

The chain employs TRBV5-6 and TRBJ2-7; 10 bases line up with TRBD2. V gave up 2 bases and J gave up 0 bases; unmatched junction bases: 5. The CDR3 is 16 amino acids. Looked up from germline, CDR1 is SGHDT and CDR2 is YYEEEE. CDR3 amino acids: CASSFGAGGPSYEQYF. As DNA, the CDR3 is TGTGCCAGCAGCTTCGGAGCGGGGGGGCCCTCCTACGAGCAGTACTTC.

Only one count was recorded for this clone. This chain connects TRBV7-2 to TRBJ1-1, with TRBD1 as a possible D gene (5 bases). Trimming took 1 base from V and 4 from J, leaving 10 bases between them. The CDR3 has 14 residues. The V gene's germline CDR1 is SGHTA and CDR2 FQGNSA. This CDR3 is CASSLDGAGTEAFF. The CDR3, as DNA: TGTGCCAGCAGCTTAGACGGGGCCGGCACTGAAGCTTTCTTT.

The V call is TRBV5-5, the J call TRBJ1-4, with TRBD1 as a possible D gene (5 bases). The CDR3 loop spans 15 amino acids. The V gene's germline CDR1 is SGHKS and CDR2 YYEKEE (reference sequence). V was trimmed by 3 bases and J by 8 bases, leaving 17 bases between them. DNA of the CDR3: TGTGCCAGCAGCTCCGCAGGGCTCCTCGAAGAAAAACTGTTTTTT. This translates into CASSSAGLLEEKLFF.

CDR3 nucleotide sequence: TGTGCCAGCACTCATGGCCTGAGCACAGATACGCAGTATTTT. Its translation: CASTHGLSTDTQYF. The rearrangement uses TRBV9 and TRBJ2-3; D is ambiguous. Per germline, CDR1 SGDLS and CDR2 YYNGEE. This CDR3 region has 14 residues. The V gene lost 6 bases and the J gene lost 0 bases, with 11 bases spanning the gap.

Of note for this clone: The same CDR3 is also encoded by other DNA sequences in this sample. The chain recombines TRBV28 with TRBJ2-5, with D possibly being TRBD2 (6 bases). The CDR3 length is 13 residues. Trimming left V 6 bases short and J 1 base short, with 9 bases between. Germline V CDR1 and CDR2: MDHEN, SYDVKM. In nucleotides, the CDR3 is TGTGCCAGCAGCCCCGGGGGCCAAGAGACCCAGTACTTC. Protein: CASSPGGQETQYF.

The V call is TRBV18, the J call TRBJ2-1; D is possibly TRBD1 (7 bases). CDR1 KGHSH and CDR2 LQKENI come from the germline V gene. Trimming took off 2 bases at V and 9 bases at J, with 14 bases between the two ends. This CDR3 spans 14 amino acids. The CDR3 coding sequence is TGTGCCAGCTCACCAATGCAGGGGGGACCTGAGCAGTTCTTC. Translating gives CASSPMQGGPEQFF.

V gene TRBV29-1 combines with J gene TRBJ1-3; perhaps TRBD1 as D (5 bases). The ends were cut back, 4 bases at V and 8 bases at J, with 9 bases in the middle. Germline CDR1 reads SQVTM; CDR2 reads ANQGSEA. CDR3 length equals 11 residues. CDR3 sequence reads: CSVAIRDTIYF. The CDR3 region has the DNA TGCAGCGTTGCCATCAGGGACACCATATATTTT.

This chain connects TRBV11-2 to TRBJ1-3; 7 positions match TRBD1. CDR1 is SGHAT, CDR2 FQNNGV, per germline. This CDR3 is 14 amino acids long. With 5 bases clipped from V and 2 bases from J, the junction kept 3 bases outside the gene matches. CDR3 in DNA: TGTGCCAGCAGCCGACAGGGCCCTGGAAACACCATATATTTT. This gives the protein CASSRQGPGNTIYF.

J is TRBJ2-3 and V is TRBV5-1, with D possibly matching TRBD2 (5 bases). The CDR3 length is 15 residues. V dropped 5 bases and J dropped 1 base, with 14 bases sitting between them. Germline V lookup: CDR1 SGHRS, CDR2 YFSETQ. CDR3 sequence (DNA): TGCGCCAGCAGAAACGGCGGGTGGGGCACAGATACGCAGTATTTT. This codes for CASRNGGWGTDTQYF.

About this clone: Other DNA sequences in this sample translate to the same CDR3. V gene TRBV9 combines with J gene TRBJ2-1, with 8 nucleotides matching TRBD2. This CDR3 is built from 14 residues. CDR1 is SGDLS, CDR2 YYNGEE, per germline. With 2 bases clipped from V and 7 bases from J, the junction kept 5 bases outside the gene matches. The CDR3 nucleotides read TGTGCCAGCAGCGTCGGACTAGCCCGGAATGAGCAGTTCTTC. Residues: CASSVGLARNEQFF.

The chain links TRBV7-9 to TRBJ2-7, with D perhaps given as TRBD1 or TRBD2 (5 bases each). This CDR3 is built from 15 residues. Trimming removed 4 bases at V and 4 bases at J, with 17 bases between. Germline assignment: CDR1 SEHNR and CDR2 FQNEAQ (reference sequence). The CDR3 DNA reads as TGTGCCAGCAGCTCCTCCCCGGGGCTTCAGTACGAGCAGTACTTC. It translates to CASSSSPGLQYEQYF.

This chain uses TRBV30 with TRBJ1-2, with a possible D match to TRBD1 (6 bases). CDR1 GTSNPN and CDR2 SVGIG come from the germline V gene (reference sequence). CDR3 length: 13 amino acids. V was cut by 5 bases and J by 7 bases, with 17 bases left in between. This CDR3 reads CAWGGLVGSGYTF. CDR3 nucleotides: TGTGCCTGGGGGGGCCTAGTCGGGAGTGGCTACACCTTC.

This rearrangement joins TRBV10-3 to TRBJ2-7; 9 bases fit TRBD1. The CDR3 runs to 16 residues. Germline V CDR1 and CDR2: ENHRY, SYGVKD. J lost 5 bases, V lost 3 bases, and 11 bases had no gene match. The CDR3 DNA reads as TGTGCCATCAGTGAATCTCGACAGGGGGTAAACCACGAGCAGTACTTC. Its translation: CAISESRQGVNHEQYF.

As for this clone: The sample contains more than one DNA sequence encoding this CDR3. The rearrangement joins TRBV5-1 to TRBJ2-5; D is unclear. The CDR3 has 13 residues. Germline CDR1 is SGHRS and CDR2 is YFSETQ. V was clipped by 2 bases and J by 1 base, with 6 bases between them. The CDR3 sequence is CASSFSAQETQYF. The CDR3 DNA is TGCGCCAGCAGCTTTTCGGCCCAAGAGACCCAGTACTTC.

The chain combines TRBV6-5 with TRBJ2-7; D perhaps matches TRBD1 (7 bases). CDR1 and CDR2 from the germline V gene are MNHEY and SVGAGI. The V gene lost 0 bases and the J gene lost 1 base, with 13 bases spanning the gap. The CDR3 is made up of 16 amino acids. This CDR3 is CASSYSRAGGSYEQYF. In DNA, the CDR3 is TGTGCCAGCAGTTACTCGAGGGCAGGGGGGTCCTACGAGCAGTACTTC.

The rearrangement uses TRBV30 and TRBJ1-5; a weak D match, TRBD1 (5 bases). Trimming removed 3 bases at V and 7 bases at J, with 22 bases between. The CDR3 sequence is 16 residues long. CDR1 and CDR2 (germline): GTSNPN, SVGIG (reference sequence). The CDR3 protein is CAWSGPGLLVGQPQHF. The CDR3 DNA follows: TGTGCCTGGAGCGGACCGGGACTCCTAGTCGGGCAGCCCCAGCATTTT.

As to this clone: This sample includes further DNA sequences coding for the same CDR3. The V call is TRBV29-1, the J call TRBJ2-1, with a possible D match to TRBD1 (8 bases). Between the trimmed V and J ends, which lost 7 bases and 7 bases, there was a span of 14 bases. The CDR3 totals 12 residues. Germline-derived CDR1 and CDR2 are SQVTM and ANQGSEA. CDR3 sequence reads: CSADRGGNEQFF. Written as DNA, the CDR3 is TGCAGCGCTGACAGGGGAGGGAATGAGCAGTTCTTC.